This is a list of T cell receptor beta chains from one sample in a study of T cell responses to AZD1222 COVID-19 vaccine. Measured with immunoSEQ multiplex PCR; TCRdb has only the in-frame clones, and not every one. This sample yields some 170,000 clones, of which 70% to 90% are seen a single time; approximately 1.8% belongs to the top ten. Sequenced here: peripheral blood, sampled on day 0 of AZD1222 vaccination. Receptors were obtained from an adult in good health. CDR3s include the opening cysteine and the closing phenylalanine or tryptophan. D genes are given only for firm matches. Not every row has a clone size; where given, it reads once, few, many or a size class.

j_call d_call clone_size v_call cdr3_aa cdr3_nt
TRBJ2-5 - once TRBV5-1 CASSLGGGQETQYF TGCGCCAGCAGCTTGGGGGGCGGCCAAGAGACCCAGTACTTC
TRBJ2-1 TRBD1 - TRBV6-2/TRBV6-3 CASSSQGRGIEQFF TGTGCCAGCAGTTCACAGGGGCGAGGGATTGAGCAGTTCTTC
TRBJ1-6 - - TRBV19 CASSTETEKSISPLHF TGTGCCAGTAGTACCGAAACGGAGAAGAGCATTTCACCCCTCCACTTT
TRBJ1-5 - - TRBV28 CASSLRGAQPQHF TGTGCCAGCAGTTTACGTGGCGCTCAGCCCCAGCATTTT
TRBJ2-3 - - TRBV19 CASRVTSTSGTDTQYF TGTGCCAGTAGGGTGACTAGTACCAGTGGCACAGATACGCAGTATTTT
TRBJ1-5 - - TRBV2 CAINQGGNQPQHF TGTGCCATAAATCAGGGTGGCAATCAGCCCCAGCATTTT
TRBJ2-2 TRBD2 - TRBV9 CASSSPTSGSLNTGELFF TGTGCCAGCAGCTCGCCAACTAGCGGGAGTTTAAACACCGGGGAGCTGTTTTTT
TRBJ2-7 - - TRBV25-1 CASSGYSYEQYF TGTGCCAGCAGTGGGTACAGCTACGAGCAGTACTTC
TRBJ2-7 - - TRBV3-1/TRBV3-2 CASSPAGRPEQYF TGTGCCAGCAGCCCCGCGGGCCGTCCCGAGCAGTACTTC
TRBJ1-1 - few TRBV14 CASSQVRKNTEAFF TGTGCCAGCAGCCAAGTGCGGAAGAACACTGAAGCTTTCTTT
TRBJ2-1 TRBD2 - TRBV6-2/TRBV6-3 CASSLGRVYNEQFF TGTGCCAGCAGCCTGGGGAGGGTCTACAATGAGCAGTTCTTC
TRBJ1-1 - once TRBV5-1 CASSLNKGGTEAFF TGCGCCAGCAGCTTGAATAAAGGGGGAACTGAAGCTTTCTTT
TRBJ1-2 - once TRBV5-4 CASSVDSYGYTF TGTGCCAGCAGCGTAGACAGCTATGGCTACACCTTC
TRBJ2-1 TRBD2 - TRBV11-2 CASSLVAGGNYNEQFF TGTGCCAGCAGCTTAGTGGCGGGAGGGAATTACAATGAGCAGTTCTTC
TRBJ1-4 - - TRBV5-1 CASSLEGLENEKLFF TGCGCCAGCAGCTTGGAGGGTCTGGAGAATGAAAAACTGTTTTTT
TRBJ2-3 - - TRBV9 CASTTSYTDTQYF TGTGCCAGCACTACGAGTTACACAGATACGCAGTATTTT
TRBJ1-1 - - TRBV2 CASTRDGGTEAFF TGTGCCAGCACACGTGATGGAGGGACTGAAGCTTTCTTT
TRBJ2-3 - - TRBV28 CASSPPRTGTDTQYF TGTGCCAGCAGTCCCCCCCGGACCGGCACAGATACGCAGTATTTT
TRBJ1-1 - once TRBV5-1 CASSPRATEAFF TGCGCCAGCAGCCCCAGGGCCACTGAAGCTTTCTTT
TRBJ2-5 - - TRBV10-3 CAISEVQNQETQYF TGTGCCATCAGTGAGGTCCAGAATCAAGAGACCCAGTACTTC
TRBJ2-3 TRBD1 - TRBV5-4 CASSPTGGTDTQYF TGTGCCAGCAGCCCGACAGGGGGCACAGATACGCAGTATTTT
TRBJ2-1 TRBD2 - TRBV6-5 CASSYPVVAGGNEQFF TGTGCCAGCAGTTACCCCGTAGTAGCGGGGGGCAATGAGCAGTTCTTC
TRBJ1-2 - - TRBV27 CASSLSREVFYGYTF TGTGCCAGCAGTCTATCCCGGGAGGTTTTCTATGGCTACACCTTC
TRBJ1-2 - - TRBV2 CASGRGVGYTF TGTGCCAGCGGTCGAGGAGTTGGCTACACCTTC
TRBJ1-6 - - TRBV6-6 CASSYAVSPLHF TGTGCCAGCAGTTACGCTGTTTCACCCCTCCACTTT
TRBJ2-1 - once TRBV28 CASSTRTGRNEQFF TGTGCCAGCAGTACAAGGACTGGAAGAAATGAGCAGTTCTTC
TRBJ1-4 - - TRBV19 CASSPTGQINEKLFF TGTGCCAGTAGTCCCACAGGGCAGATTAATGAAAAACTGTTTTTT
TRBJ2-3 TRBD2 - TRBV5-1 CASSSGGFTDTQYF TGCGCCAGCAGCAGCGGGGGGTTCACAGATACGCAGTATTTT
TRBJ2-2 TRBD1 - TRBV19 CASSRVQGAGGELFF TGTGCCAGTAGTCGAGTACAGGGGGCCGGTGGGGAGCTGTTTTTT
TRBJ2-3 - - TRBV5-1 CASSFTGGASTDTQYF TGCGCCAGCAGCTTTACAGGGGGGGCTAGCACAGATACGCAGTATTTT
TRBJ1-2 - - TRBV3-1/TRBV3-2 CASSQVGSSGGYTF TGTGCCAGCAGCCAAGTCGGCAGCTCAGGCGGCTACACCTTC
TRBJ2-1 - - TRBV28 CASSTVQSIHNEQFF TGTGCCAGCAGTACGGTCCAGAGCATTCACAATGAGCAGTTCTTC
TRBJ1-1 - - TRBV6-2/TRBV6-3 CASSYPRDTEAFF TGTGCCAGCAGTTACCCTCGGGACACTGAAGCTTTCTTT
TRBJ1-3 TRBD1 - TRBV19 CASSDPGQGYSGNTIYF TGTGCCAGTAGCGATCCGGGACAGGGATACTCTGGAAACACCATATATTTT
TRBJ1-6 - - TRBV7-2 CASSPIQNTRSPLHF TGTGCCAGCAGCCCCATCCAGAACACCCGATCACCCCTCCACTTT
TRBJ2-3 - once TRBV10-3 CAISESRGVSTDTQYF TGTGCCATCAGTGAGTCGAGAGGAGTAAGCACAGATACGCAGTATTTT
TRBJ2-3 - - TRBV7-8 CASSPAGQRTDTQYF TGTGCCAGCAGCCCCGCAGGACAGCGCACAGATACGCAGTATTTT
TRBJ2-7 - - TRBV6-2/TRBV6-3 CASSFSGSLSYEQYF TGTGCCAGCAGTTTTTCGGGCAGTTTATCCTACGAGCAGTACTTC
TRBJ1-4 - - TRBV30 CAWSRGGGSEKLFF TGTGCCTGGAGCCGGGGGGGTGGAAGTGAAAAACTGTTTTTT
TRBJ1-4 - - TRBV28 CASSDRLGWKLFF TGTGCCAGCAGCGACAGGCTTGGGTGGAAACTGTTTTTT
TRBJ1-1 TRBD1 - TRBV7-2 CASSLGTGEAFF TGTGCCAGCAGCCTCGGGACAGGGGAAGCTTTCTTT
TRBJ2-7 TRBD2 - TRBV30 CAWSPTLAGDYEQYF TGTGCCTGGAGTCCAACACTAGCGGGGGACTACGAGCAGTACTTC
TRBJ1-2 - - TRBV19 CASSREINRKTYGYTF TGTGCCAGTAGTAGGGAAATCAACAGGAAGACCTATGGCTACACCTTC
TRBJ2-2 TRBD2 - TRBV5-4 CASSSDPSGRAGGELFF TGTGCCAGCAGCTCGGATCCTAGCGGGAGGGCCGGCGGGGAGCTGTTTTTT
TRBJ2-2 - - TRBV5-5 CASSRGGAGPNTGELFF TGTGCCAGCAGCAGAGGAGGGGCAGGGCCGAACACCGGGGAGCTGTTTTTT
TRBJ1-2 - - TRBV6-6 CASSRTLSYGYTF TGTGCCAGCAGTCGAACACTAAGCTATGGCTACACCTTC